This T cell receptor (beta chain) appears in the sequencing data of a study of shared clonotypes between healthy human individuals. Germline CDR1 and CDR2: SGDLS and YYNGEE. V dropped 4 bases and J dropped 1 base, with 19 bases sitting between them. CDR3 length equals 17 residues. As to this clone: The antigen is undetermined.

Clones were read by immunoSEQ multiplex PCR, and TCRdb kept only the in-frame ones, dropping some. This table holds about 1.5 million clones, around 95% found once. Study-wide points: As a rule, naive subsets had a larger estimated richness than memory subsets. Clonotype sharing among donors was thought likely to change with sequencing depth.

The chain recombines TRBV9 with TRBJ2-3, with D possibly TRBD1 on 6 matching bases. This clonotype was sampled from a man aged 25 to 45 in good health. Sequenced: naive CD4+ T cells sorted from blood. Described subset: CD45RA+ positively selected. The CDR3 reads CASSSRDTRAGTDTQYF. CDR3 DNA: TGTGCCAGCAGCTCCCGGGACACCAGAGCCGGCACAGATACGCAGTATTTT.